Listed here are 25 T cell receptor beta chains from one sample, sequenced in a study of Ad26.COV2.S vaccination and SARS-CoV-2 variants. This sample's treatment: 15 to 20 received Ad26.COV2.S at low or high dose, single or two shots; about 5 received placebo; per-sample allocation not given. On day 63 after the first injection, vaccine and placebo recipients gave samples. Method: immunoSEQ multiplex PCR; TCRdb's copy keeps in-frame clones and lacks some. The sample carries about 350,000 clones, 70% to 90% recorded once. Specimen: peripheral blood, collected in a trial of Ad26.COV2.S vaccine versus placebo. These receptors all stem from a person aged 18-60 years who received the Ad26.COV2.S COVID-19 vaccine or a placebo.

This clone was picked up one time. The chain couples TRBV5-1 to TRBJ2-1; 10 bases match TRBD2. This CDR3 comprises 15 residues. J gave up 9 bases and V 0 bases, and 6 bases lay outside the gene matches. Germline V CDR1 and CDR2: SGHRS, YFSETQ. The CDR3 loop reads CASSLGTSGLSEQFF. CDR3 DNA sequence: TGCGCCAGCAGCTTGGGGACTAGCGGTCTCAGTGAGCAGTTCTTC.

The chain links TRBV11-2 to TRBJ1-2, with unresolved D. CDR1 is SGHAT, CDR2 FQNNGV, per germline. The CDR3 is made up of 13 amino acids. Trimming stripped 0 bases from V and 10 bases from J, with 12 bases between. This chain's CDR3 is CASSLDLASIYTF. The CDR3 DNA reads TGTGCCAGCAGCTTAGATCTTGCGTCAATCTACACCTTC.

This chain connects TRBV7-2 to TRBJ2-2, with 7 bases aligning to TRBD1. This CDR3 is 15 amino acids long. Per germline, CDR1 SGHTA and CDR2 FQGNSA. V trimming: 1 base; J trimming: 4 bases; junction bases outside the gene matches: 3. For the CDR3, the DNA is TGTGCCAGCAGCTTAGTCAGGGGGAGCACCGGGGAGCTGTTTTTT. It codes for CASSLVRGSTGELFF.

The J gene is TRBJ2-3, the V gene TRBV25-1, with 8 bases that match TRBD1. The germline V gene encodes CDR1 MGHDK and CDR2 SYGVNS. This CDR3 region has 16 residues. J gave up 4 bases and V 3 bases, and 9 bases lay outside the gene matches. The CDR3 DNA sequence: TGTGCCAGCAGTGACTGGGGCAGGGGGCAATCAGATACGCAGTATTTT. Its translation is CASSDWGRGQSDTQYF.

CDR3 residues: CASSLGVREAQPQHF. CDR3 sequence (DNA): TGTGCCAGCAGCTTAGGTGTCAGGGAAGCTCAGCCCCAGCATTTT. The V and J genes are TRBV7-2 and TRBJ1-5, with D perhaps matching TRBD1 (5 bases). The CDR3 sequence is 15 residues long. The germline V and J ends were trimmed by 1 base and 6 bases, with 13 bases remaining between them. CDR1 is SGHTA, CDR2 FQGNSA, per germline.

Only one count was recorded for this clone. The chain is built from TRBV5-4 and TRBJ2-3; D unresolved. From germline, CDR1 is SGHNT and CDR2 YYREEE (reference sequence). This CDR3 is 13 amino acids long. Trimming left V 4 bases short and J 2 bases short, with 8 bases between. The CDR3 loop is CASSDGHTDTQYF. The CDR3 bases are TGTGCCAGCAGCGATGGCCACACAGATACGCAGTATTTT.

The DNA for the CDR3 is TGTGCCAGCGTGGGGATCGGCACCGGGGAGCTGTTTTTT. Translation gives CASVGIGTGELFF. The chain links TRBV2 to TRBJ2-2; D gene ambiguous. V lost 8 bases and J lost 4, with 11 bases in between. Germline V gene sequence: CDR1 SNHLY, CDR2 FYNNEI. The CDR3 is 13 residues long. The full variable domain, its missing parts supplied by reference TRBV2 and TRBJ2-2, is EPEVTQTPSHQVTQMGQEVILRCVPISNHLYFYWYRQILGQKVEFLVSFYNNEISEKSEIFDDQFSVERPDGSNFTLKIRSTKLEDSAMYFCASVGIGTGELFFGEGSRLTVL.

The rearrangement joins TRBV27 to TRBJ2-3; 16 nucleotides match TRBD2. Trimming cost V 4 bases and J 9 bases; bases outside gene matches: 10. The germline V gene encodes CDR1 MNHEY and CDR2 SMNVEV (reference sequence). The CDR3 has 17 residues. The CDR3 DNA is TGTGCCAGCAGTTACAGGCTCGGGACTAGCGGGGGGGCAACGCAGTATTTT. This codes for CASSYRLGTSGGATQYF.

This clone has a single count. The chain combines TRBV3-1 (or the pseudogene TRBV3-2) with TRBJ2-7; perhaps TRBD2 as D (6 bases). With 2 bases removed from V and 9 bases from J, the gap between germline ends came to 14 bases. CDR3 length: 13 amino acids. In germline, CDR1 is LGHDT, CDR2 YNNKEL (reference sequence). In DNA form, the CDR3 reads TGTGCCAGCAGCCAAAGAGGCGGGGTTGGGCAGTACTTC. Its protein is CASSQRGGVGQYF.

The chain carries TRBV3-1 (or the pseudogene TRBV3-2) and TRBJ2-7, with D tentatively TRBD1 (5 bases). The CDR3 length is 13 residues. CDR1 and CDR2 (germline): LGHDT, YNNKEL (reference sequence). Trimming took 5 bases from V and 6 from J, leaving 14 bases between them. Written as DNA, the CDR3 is TGTGCCAGCAGCAAATTTCAGGGCGCCGAGCAGTACTTC. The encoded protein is CASSKFQGAEQYF.

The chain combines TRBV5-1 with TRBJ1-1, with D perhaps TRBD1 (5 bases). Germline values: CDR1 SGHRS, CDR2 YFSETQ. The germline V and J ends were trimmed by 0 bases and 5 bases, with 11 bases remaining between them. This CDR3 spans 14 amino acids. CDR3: CASSLEEGRTEAFF. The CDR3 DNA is TGCGCCAGCAGCTTGGAGGAGGGGAGGACTGAAGCTTTCTTT. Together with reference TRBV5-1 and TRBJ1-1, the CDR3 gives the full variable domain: KAGVTQTPRYLIKTRGQQVTLSCSPISGHRSVSWYQQTPGQGLQFLFEYFSETQRNKGNFPGRFSGRQFSNSRSEMNVSTLELGDSALYLCASSLEEGRTEAFFGQGTRLTVV.

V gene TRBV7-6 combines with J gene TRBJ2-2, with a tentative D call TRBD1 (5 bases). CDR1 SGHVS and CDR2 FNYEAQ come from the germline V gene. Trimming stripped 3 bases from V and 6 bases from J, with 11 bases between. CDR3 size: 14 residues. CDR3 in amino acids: CASSLGPQAGELFF. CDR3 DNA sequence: TGTGCCAGCAGCTTGGGGCCCCAGGCCGGGGAGCTGTTTTTT. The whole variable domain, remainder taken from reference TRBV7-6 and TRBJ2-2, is GAGVSQSPRYKVTKRGQDVALRCDPISGHVSLYWYRQALGQGPEFLTYFNYEAQQDKSGLPNDRFSAERPEGSISTLTIQRTEQRDSAMYRCASSLGPQAGELFFGEGSRLTVL.

Here the CDR3 reads CSVRQGMNTEAFF. The CDR3 DNA follows: TGCAGCGTCAGACAGGGCATGAACACTGAAGCTTTCTTT. The chain joins TRBV29-1 to TRBJ1-1; 7 bases fit TRBD1. The CDR3 contains 13 residues. V lost 6 bases, J lost 0 bases, and 4 bases stayed unmatched. CDR1 SQVTM and CDR2 ANQGSEA come from the germline V gene.

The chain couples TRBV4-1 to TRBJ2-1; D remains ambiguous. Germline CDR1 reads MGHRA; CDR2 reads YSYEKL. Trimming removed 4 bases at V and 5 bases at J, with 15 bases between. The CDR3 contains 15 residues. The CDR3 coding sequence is TGCGCCAGCAGCCCCCAGATAGTGAATAACAATGAGCAGTTCTTC. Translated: CASSPQIVNNNEQFF.

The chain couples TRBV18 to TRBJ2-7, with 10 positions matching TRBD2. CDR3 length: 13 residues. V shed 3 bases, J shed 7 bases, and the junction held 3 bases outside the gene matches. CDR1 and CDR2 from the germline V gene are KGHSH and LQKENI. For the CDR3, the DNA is TGTGCCAGCTCACCTAGCGGGGGGTCTGAGCAGTACTTC. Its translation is CASSPSGGSEQYF.

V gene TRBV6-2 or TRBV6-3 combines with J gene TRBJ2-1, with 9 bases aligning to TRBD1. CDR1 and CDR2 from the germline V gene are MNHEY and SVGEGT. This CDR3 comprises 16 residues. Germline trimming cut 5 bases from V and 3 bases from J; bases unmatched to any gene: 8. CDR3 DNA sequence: TGTGCCAGCAGTGGACTGAGGACAGGGGTCTACAATGAGCAGTTCTTC. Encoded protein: CASSGLRTGVYNEQFF.

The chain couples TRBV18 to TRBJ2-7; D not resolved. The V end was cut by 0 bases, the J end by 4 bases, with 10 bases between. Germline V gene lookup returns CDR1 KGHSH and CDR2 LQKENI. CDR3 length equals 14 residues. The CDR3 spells CASSPPPGLYEQYF. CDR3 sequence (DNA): TGTGCCAGCTCACCACCTCCCGGATTGTACGAGCAGTACTTC.

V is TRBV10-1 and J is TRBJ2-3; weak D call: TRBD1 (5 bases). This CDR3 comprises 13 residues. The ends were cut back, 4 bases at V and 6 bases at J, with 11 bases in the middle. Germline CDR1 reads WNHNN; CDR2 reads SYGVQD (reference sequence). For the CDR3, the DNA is TGCGCCAGCAGTGGGACAAGCAATGATACGCAGTATTTT. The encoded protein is CASSGTSNDTQYF.

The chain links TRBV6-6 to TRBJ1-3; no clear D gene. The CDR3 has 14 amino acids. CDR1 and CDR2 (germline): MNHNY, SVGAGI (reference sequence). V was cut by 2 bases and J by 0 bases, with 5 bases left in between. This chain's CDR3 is CASSYGSSGNTIYF. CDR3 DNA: TGTGCCAGCAGTTACGGAAGCTCTGGAAACACCATATATTTT.

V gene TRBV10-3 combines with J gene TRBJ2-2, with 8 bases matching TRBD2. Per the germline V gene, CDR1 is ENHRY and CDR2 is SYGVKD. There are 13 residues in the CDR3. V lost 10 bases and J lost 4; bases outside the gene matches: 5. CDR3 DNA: TGTGCCAGCAGCGGGGGTAGCACCGGGGAGCTGTTTTTT. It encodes CASSGGSTGELFF.

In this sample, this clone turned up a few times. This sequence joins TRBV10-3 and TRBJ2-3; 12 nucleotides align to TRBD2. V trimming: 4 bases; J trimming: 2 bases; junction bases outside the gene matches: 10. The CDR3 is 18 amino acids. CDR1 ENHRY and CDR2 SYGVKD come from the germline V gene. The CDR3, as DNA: TGTGCCATCAGTGGCCCCCGACTAGCGGGAGCCAACACAGATACGCAGTATTTT. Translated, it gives CAISGPRLAGANTDTQYF.

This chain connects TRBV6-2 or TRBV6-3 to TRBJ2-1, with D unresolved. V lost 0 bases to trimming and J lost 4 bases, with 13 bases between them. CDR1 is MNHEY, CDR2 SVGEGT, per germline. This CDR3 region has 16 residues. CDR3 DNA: TGTGCCAGCAGTTACTCGCTTGGTAGGGATTACAATGAGCAGTTCTTC. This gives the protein CASSYSLGRDYNEQFF.

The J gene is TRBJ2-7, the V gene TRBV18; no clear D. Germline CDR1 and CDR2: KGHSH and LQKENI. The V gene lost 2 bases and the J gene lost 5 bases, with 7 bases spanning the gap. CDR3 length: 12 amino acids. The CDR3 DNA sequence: TGTGCCAGCTCACCAAGGGTGAACGAGCAGTACTTC. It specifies CASSPRVNEQYF. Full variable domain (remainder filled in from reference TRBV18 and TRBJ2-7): NAGVMQNPRHLVRRRGQEARLRCSPMKGHSHVYWYRQLPEEGLKFMVYLQKENIIDESGMPKERFSAEFPKEGPSILRIQQVVRGDSAAYFCASSPRVNEQYFGPGTRLTVT.

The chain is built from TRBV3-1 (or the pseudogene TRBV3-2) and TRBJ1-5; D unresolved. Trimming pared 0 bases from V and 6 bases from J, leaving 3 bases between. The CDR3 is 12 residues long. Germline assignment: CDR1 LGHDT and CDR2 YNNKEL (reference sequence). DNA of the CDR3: TGTGCCAGCAGCCAAGATATTCAGCCCCAGCATTTT. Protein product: CASSQDIQPQHF.

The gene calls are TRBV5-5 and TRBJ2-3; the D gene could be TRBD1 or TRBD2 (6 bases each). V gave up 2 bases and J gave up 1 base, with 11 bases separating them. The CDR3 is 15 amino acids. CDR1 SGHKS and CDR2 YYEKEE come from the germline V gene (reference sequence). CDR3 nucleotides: TGTGCCAGCAGCTTCGGGGGCCTCGGCACAGATACGCAGTATTTT. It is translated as CASSFGGLGTDTQYF.